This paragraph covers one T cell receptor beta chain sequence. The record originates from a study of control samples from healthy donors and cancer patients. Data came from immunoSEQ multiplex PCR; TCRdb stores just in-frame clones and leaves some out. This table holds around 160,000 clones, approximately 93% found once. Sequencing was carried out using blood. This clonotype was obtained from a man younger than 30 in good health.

In DNA, the CDR3 is TGTGCCAGCAGCTTAGAACGCCAAGCGGAAGCTTTCTTT. This translates into CASSLERQAEAFF. This chain links TRBV7-9 with TRBJ1-1; D remains ambiguous. The CDR3 extends over 13 amino acids. Between the trimmed V and J ends, which lost 1 base and 8 bases, there was a span of 11 bases. The V gene's germline CDR1 is SEHNR and CDR2 FQNEAQ (reference sequence).